This TCR beta chain came from a study of blood T cell repertoires in COVID-19. Study at large: Italy, Spain and the United States were the sources of the convalescent and acute COVID-19 samples. From T cells, B-cell-depleted T cells, or PBMCs came the material, which was cDNA or gDNA.

The germline V gene has CDR1 SGHAT and CDR2 FQNNGV. V was cut by 3 bases and J by 1 base, with 7 bases left in between. The CDR3 is made up of 14 amino acids. In the authors' methods: Reference gene primer amplification yielded estimated nucleated cell counts. Measured with immunoSEQ multiplex PCR; TCRdb has only the in-frame clones, and not every one. Clone size and the V and J calls come from that table; the DNA yielded D and trimming. The table shows 65,000 to 95,000 clones, with approximately 90% occurring only once. This rearrangement joins TRBV11-2 to TRBJ2-4; tentative D call: TRBD2 (6 bases). The specimen sequenced was peripheral blood. The receptor comes from a man between 65 and 80 years old with active or convalescent COVID-19. DNA of the CDR3: TGTGCCAGCAGCTTGGCGGGGGCCAAAAACATTCAGTACTTC. Encoded protein: CASSLAGAKNIQYF. The full variable domain, completed using reference TRBV11-2 and TRBJ2-4, is EAGVAQSPRYKIIEKRQSVAFWCNPISGHATLYWYQQILGQGPKLLIQFQNNGVVDDSQLPKDRFSAERLKGVDSTLKIQPAKLEDSAVYLCASSLAGAKNIQYFGAGTRLSVL.